These 18 T cell receptor beta chains were sequenced from one sample in a study of OX40 agonist ivuxolimab in advanced cancers. Some clones are missing from TCRdb's copy, which holds only in-frame ones; the method was immunoSEQ multiplex PCR. The sample lists fewer than 30,000 clones, 83% occurring once. Sequenced material: CD4+ or CD8+ T cells sorted from blood, taken in a trial of the OX40 agonist ivuxolimab. Source of these receptors: an adult with an advanced solid tumor such as melanoma, head and neck, liver or kidney cancer.

This clone has just one count. The V and J genes are TRBV4-1 and TRBJ2-1, with 11 bases matching TRBD1. The CDR3 totals 21 residues. Germline V CDR1 and CDR2: MGHRA, YSYEKL. After removal of 1 base from V and 6 bases from J, the junction contained 20 bases not matched to a gene. CDR3 DNA: TGCGCCAGCAGCCAAGGTCAGACCTGGGACAGGGGGAAAGGGACCGGCAATGAGCAGTTCTTC. Amino acid sequence: CASSQGQTWDRGKGTGNEQFF.

The chain employs TRBV19 and TRBJ2-2, with D possibly matching TRBD2 (6 bases). Trimming stripped 8 bases from V and 5 bases from J, with 15 bases between. Germline CDR1 reads LNHDA; CDR2 reads SQIVND (reference sequence). CDR3 size: 14 residues. The CDR3 DNA is TGTGCCAGTGAGGGACTGCTCGAGACCGGGGAGCTGTTTTTT. Its protein is CASEGLLETGELFF.

V usage is TRBV5-4 and J usage is TRBJ2-7; 7 bases line up with TRBD1. The trim removed 0 bases at V and 1 base at J, leaving 10 bases unmatched. The CDR3 spans 17 residues. Germline CDR1 and CDR2: SGHNT and YYREEE (reference sequence). CDR3 coding DNA: TGTGCCAGCAGCTTGGACGGGTTGGGACAGTCTTCCTACGAGCAGTACTTC. It specifies CASSLDGLGQSSYEQYF.

V and J are TRBV27 and TRBJ1-1, with TRBD1 identical over 10 bases. V shed 7 bases, J shed 1 base, and the junction held 12 bases outside the gene matches. The germline V gene has CDR1 MNHEY and CDR2 SMNVEV (reference sequence). The CDR3 consists of 17 residues. The CDR3 loop is CASISTRQGARNTEAFF. The CDR3 DNA follows: TGTGCCAGCATCTCTACCCGACAGGGGGCTAGGAACACTGAAGCTTTCTTT.

V is TRBV7-9 and J is TRBJ2-7; D not certain. The CDR3 has 13 amino acids. Germline V gene data show CDR1 as SEHNR and CDR2 as FQNEAQ (reference sequence). Trimming shortened V by 7 bases and J by 2 bases, and 12 bases separated the two germline ends. The CDR3 DNA follows: TGTGCCAGCATTGTGGTCACCCCCTACGAGCAGTACTTC. Translation gives CASIVVTPYEQYF.

CDR3 sequence reads: CASSIGRDRTGYNEQFF. CDR3 sequence (DNA): TGTGCCAGTAGTATAGGCCGGGACAGGACAGGCTACAATGAGCAGTTCTTC. J is TRBJ2-1 and V is TRBV19, with TRBD1 matching over 8 bases. J gave up 3 bases and V 1 base, and 8 bases lay outside the gene matches. Germline CDR1 is LNHDA and CDR2 is SQIVND (reference sequence). The CDR3 totals 17 residues.

The chain employs TRBV6-6 and TRBJ1-5, with 8 positions matching TRBD1. Trimming cost V 7 bases and J 8 bases; bases outside gene matches: 10. Germline V lookup: CDR1 MNHNY, CDR2 SVGAGI (reference sequence). This CDR3 contains 14 residues. CDR3 protein: CASNTGGGSEPQHF. CDR3 nucleotide sequence: TGTGCCAGCAATACAGGGGGAGGTTCTGAGCCCCAGCATTTT.

V usage is TRBV4-3 and J usage is TRBJ2-1, with 9 bases that match TRBD2. With V trimmed by 1 base and J by 8 bases, 6 bases remained unmatched. The CDR3 contains 15 residues. Germline CDR1 reads LGHNA; CDR2 reads YSLEER. In nucleotides, the CDR3 is TGCGCCAGCAGCCAAGGGCGGGGGGGCCCGGATGAGCAGTTCTTC. Translation: CASSQGRGGPDEQFF.

The chain has TRBV4-3 and TRBJ2-1; maybe TRBD1 (5 bases). V gave up 4 bases and J gave up 6 bases, with 10 bases separating them. The length of the CDR3 is 13 residues. Germline loops: CDR1 LGHNA, CDR2 YSLEER. The chain's CDR3 is CASSRSRVNEQFF. The DNA for the CDR3 is TGCGCCAGCAGCCGCTCCAGGGTCAATGAGCAGTTCTTC.

This chain joins TRBV5-1 and TRBJ1-1, with TRBD1 matching 7 bases. The CDR3 covers 15 residues. In germline, CDR1 is SGHRS, CDR2 YFSETQ. V shed 4 bases and J 4 bases; nucleotides not matched to a gene: 10. CDR3 protein: CASSRARNRGTEAFF. CDR3 DNA sequence: TGCGCCAGCAGCCGCGCCCGGAACAGGGGCACTGAAGCTTTCTTT.

The chain recombines TRBV27 with TRBJ2-1, with unresolved D. The germline CDR1 and CDR2 sequences are MNHEY and SMNVEV (reference sequence). V dropped 5 bases and J dropped 0 bases, with 11 bases sitting between them. The CDR3 consists of 15 residues. The CDR3 DNA is TGTGCCAGCAGTATGTGGGGTAACTCCTACAATGAGCAGTTCTTC. Its protein is CASSMWGNSYNEQFF.

The J gene is TRBJ2-2, the V gene TRBV11-2; the D gene is possibly TRBD2 (6 bases). Germline V CDR1 and CDR2: SGHAT, FQNNGV. This CDR3 has 15 residues. V dropped 3 bases and J dropped 8 bases, with 16 bases sitting between them. The CDR3 DNA is TGTGCCAGCAGCTTTGGACGGGGGAACCCGGGGGAGCTGTTTTTT. Translated, it gives CASSFGRGNPGELFF. The complete variable domain, with remaining parts taken from reference TRBV11-2 and TRBJ2-2, reads EAGVAQSPRYKIIEKRQSVAFWCNPISGHATLYWYQQILGQGPKLLIQFQNNGVVDDSQLPKDRFSAERLKGVDSTLKIQPAKLEDSAVYLCASSFGRGNPGELFFGEGSRLTVL.

This chain uses TRBV10-2 with TRBJ2-7; D might be TRBD1 (6 bases). CDR1 is WSHSY and CDR2 is SAAADI in the germline V gene. The CDR3 runs to 14 residues. Deletions cut 4 bases from V and 6 bases from J, with 16 bases between. The CDR3 here is CASSVGQGWVEQYF. Here the CDR3 DNA reads TGCGCCAGCAGTGTCGGGCAGGGGTGGGTCGAGCAGTACTTC.

V usage is TRBV5-4 and J usage is TRBJ2-1, with TRBD2 identical over 8 bases. Trimming removed 4 bases from V and 12 bases from J; junction bases left unmatched: 9. This CDR3 contains 13 residues. Looked up from germline, CDR1 is SGHNT and CDR2 is YYREEE (reference sequence). CDR3 region: CASSPSTSVGQFF. The CDR3 DNA reads TGTGCCAGCAGCCCCTCGACTAGCGTGGGGCAGTTCTTC.

The chain uses TRBV6-6 and TRBJ1-1, with TRBD1 identical over 8 bases. The germline gives CDR1 MNHNY, CDR2 SVGAGI (reference sequence). Trimming cost V 7 bases and J 6 bases; bases outside gene matches: 7. The CDR3 extends over 13 amino acids. The CDR3 protein is CASIGQGLPEAFF. CDR3 coding DNA: TGTGCCAGCATCGGACAGGGCCTCCCTGAAGCTTTCTTT.

In this sample, this clone turned up once. This chain uses TRBV10-3 with TRBJ1-1; the D gene is possibly TRBD1 (6 bases). The germline V and J ends were trimmed by 10 bases and 1 base, with 25 bases remaining between them. Germline V gives CDR1 ENHRY, CDR2 SYGVKD. The CDR3 is 17 residues long. CDR3 region: CATEGGGGSPENTEAFF. CDR3 DNA: TGTGCCACAGAAGGGGGTGGAGGGAGCCCGGAGAACACTGAAGCTTTCTTT.

The V and J genes are TRBV11-2 and TRBJ1-1; no firm D call. This CDR3 is built from 16 residues. Per the germline V gene, CDR1 is SGHAT and CDR2 is FQNNGV. V shed 0 bases and J shed 3 bases, with 14 bases lying between them. The CDR3 protein is CASSLDSWTIYTEAFF. DNA of the CDR3: TGTGCCAGCAGCTTAGATTCTTGGACGATTTACACTGAAGCTTTCTTT.

This chain links TRBV5-4 with TRBJ1-2; D is possibly TRBD1 (5 bases). V was shortened by 5 bases and J by 9 bases, with 29 bases between the two germline ends. This CDR3 spans 17 amino acids. Germline loops: CDR1 SGHNT, CDR2 YYREEE (reference sequence). The CDR3 reads CASRPASTAEPGGSYTF. CDR3 DNA: TGTGCCAGCAGGCCCGCTAGCACTGCGGAGCCGGGGGGTAGCTACACCTTC.